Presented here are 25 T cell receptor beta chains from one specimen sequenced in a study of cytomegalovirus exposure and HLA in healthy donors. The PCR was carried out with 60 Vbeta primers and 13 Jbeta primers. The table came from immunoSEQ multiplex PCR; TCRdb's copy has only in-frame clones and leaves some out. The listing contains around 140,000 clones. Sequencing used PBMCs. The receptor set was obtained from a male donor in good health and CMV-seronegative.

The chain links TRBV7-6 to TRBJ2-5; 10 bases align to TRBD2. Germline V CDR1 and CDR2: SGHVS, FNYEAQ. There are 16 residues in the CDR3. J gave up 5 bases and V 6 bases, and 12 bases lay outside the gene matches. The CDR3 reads CASSSPLAGEMETQYF. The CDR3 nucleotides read TGTGCCAGCAGTTCTCCCCTAGCGGGGGAGATGGAGACCCAGTACTTC.

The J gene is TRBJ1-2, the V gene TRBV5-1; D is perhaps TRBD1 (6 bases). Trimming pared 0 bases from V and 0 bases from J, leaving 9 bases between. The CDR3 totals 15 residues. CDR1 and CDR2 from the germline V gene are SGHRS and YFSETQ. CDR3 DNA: TGCGCCAGCAGCTTGGGACAGGATACTAACTATGGCTACACCTTC. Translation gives CASSLGQDTNYGYTF.

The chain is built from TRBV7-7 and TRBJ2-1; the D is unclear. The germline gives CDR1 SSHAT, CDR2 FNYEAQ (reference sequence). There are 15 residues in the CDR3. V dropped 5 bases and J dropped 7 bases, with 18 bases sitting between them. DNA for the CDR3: TGTGCCAGCAGCCCCAACATGGCTGGGCCGAATGAGCAGTTCTTC. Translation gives CASSPNMAGPNEQFF.

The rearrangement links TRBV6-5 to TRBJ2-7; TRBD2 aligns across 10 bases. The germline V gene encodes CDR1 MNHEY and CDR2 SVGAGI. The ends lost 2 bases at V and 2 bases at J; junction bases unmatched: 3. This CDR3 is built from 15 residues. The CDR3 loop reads CASSYRSGRTYEQYF. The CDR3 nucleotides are TGTGCCAGCAGTTACCGTAGCGGGAGGACCTACGAGCAGTACTTC.

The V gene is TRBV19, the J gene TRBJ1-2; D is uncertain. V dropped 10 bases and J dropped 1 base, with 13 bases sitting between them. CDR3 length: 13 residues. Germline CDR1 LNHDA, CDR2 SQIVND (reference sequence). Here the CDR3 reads CATSAGGNYGYTF. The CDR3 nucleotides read TGTGCCACCTCCGCCGGAGGTAACTATGGCTACACCTTC.

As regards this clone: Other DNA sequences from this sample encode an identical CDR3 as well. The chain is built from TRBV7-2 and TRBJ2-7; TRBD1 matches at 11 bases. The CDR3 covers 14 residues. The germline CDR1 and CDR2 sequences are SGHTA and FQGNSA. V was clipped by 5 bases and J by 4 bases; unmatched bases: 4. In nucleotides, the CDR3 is TGTGCCAGCAGCCTCGGACAGGGGGCGTACGAGCAGTACTTC. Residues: CASSLGQGAYEQYF.

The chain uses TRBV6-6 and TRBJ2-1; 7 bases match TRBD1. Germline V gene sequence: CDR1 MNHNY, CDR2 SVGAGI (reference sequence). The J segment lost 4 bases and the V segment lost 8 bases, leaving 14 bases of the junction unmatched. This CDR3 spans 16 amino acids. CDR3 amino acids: CASLPSGTVLYNEQFF. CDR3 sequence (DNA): TGTGCCAGCCTCCCGTCCGGGACAGTTCTATACAATGAGCAGTTCTTC.

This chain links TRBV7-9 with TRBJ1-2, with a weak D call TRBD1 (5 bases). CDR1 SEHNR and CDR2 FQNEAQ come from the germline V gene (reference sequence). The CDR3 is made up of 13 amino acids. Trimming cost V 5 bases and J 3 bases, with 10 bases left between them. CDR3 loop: CASSPDRYYGYTF. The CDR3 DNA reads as TGTGCCAGCAGCCCCGACAGATACTATGGCTACACCTTC. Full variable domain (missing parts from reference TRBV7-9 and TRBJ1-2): DTGVSQNPRHKITKRGQNVTFRCDPISEHNRLYWYRQTLGQGPEFLTYFQNEAQLEKSRLLSDRFSAERPKGSFSTLEIQRTEQGDSAMYLCASSPDRYYGYTFGSGTRLTVV.

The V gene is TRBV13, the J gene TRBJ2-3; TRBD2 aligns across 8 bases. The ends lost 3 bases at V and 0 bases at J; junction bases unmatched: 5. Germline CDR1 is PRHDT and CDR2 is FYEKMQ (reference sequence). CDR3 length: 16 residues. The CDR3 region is CASSFGRDSSTDTQYF. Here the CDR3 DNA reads TGTGCCAGCAGCTTCGGGAGGGACTCCAGCACAGATACGCAGTATTTT. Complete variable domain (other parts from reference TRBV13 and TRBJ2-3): AAGVIQSPRHLIKEKRETATLKCYPIPRHDTVYWYQQGPGQDPQFLISFYEKMQSDKGSIPDRFSAQQFSDYHSELNMSSLELGDSALYFCASSFGRDSSTDTQYFGPGTRLTVL.

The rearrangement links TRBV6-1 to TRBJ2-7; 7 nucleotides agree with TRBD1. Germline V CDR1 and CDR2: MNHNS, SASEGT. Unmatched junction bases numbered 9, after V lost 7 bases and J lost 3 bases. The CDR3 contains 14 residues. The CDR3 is CASMKGGAYYEQYF. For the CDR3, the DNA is TGTGCCAGCATGAAAGGGGGCGCGTACTACGAGCAGTACTTC.

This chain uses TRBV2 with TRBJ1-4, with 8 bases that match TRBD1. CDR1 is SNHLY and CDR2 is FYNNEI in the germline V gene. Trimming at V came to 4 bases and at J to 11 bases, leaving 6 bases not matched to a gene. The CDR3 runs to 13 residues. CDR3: CASSAAGGGKLFF. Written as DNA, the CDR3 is TGTGCCAGCAGTGCGGCAGGGGGCGGGAAACTGTTTTTT.

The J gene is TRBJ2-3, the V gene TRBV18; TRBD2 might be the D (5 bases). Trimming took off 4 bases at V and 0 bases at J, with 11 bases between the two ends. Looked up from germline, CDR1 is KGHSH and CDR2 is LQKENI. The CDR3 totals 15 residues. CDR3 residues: CASSLRTGSTDTQYF. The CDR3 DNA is TGTGCCAGCTCACTCCGGACGGGGAGCACAGATACGCAGTATTTT.

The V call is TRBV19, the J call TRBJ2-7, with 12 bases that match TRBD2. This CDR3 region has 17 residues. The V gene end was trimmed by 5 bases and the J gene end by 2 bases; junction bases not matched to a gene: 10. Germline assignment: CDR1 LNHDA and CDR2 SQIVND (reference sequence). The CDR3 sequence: CASSSRLAGEWTYEQYF. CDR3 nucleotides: TGTGCCAGTAGTTCAAGACTAGCGGGAGAATGGACCTACGAGCAGTACTTC.

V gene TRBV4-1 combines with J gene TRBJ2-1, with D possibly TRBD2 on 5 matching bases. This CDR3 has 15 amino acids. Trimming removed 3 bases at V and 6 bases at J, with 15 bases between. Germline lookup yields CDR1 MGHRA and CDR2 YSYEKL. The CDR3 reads CASSHAGPPSNEQFF. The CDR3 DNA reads TGCGCCAGCAGCCATGCGGGTCCCCCCTCCAATGAGCAGTTCTTC.

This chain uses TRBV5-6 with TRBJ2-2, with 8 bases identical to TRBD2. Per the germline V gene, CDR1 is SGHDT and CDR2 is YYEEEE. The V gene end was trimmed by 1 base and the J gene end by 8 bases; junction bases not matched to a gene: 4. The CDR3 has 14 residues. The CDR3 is CASSLRAGEGELFF. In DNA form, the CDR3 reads TGTGCCAGCAGCTTGAGAGCGGGGGAAGGGGAGCTGTTTTTT.

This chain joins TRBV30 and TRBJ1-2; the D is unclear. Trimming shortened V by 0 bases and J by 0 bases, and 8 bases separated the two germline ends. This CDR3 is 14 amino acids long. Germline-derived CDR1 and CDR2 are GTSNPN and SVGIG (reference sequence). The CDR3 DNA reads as TGTGCCTGGAGTGTGCCGGAGTCTAACTATGGCTACACCTTC. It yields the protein CAWSVPESNYGYTF.

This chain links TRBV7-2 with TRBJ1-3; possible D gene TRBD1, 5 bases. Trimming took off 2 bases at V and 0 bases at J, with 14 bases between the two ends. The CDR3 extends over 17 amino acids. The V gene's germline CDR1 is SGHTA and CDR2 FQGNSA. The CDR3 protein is CASSLLGGGVSGNTIYF. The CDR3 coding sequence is TGTGCCAGCAGCTTATTAGGCGGGGGGGTCTCTGGAAACACCATATATTTT.

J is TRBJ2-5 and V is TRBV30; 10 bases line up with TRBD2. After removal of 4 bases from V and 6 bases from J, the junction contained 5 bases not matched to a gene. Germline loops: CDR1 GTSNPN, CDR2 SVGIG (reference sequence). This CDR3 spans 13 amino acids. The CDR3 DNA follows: TGTGCCTGGAAGAGCGGGGGGGTTAAGACCCAGTACTTC. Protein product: CAWKSGGVKTQYF.

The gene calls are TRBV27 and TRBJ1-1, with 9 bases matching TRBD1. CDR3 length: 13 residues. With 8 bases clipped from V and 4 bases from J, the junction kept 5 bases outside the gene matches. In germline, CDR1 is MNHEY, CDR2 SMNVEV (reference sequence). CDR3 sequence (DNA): TGTGCCAGCGGACAGGGGAGGTTCACTGAAGCTTTCTTT. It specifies CASGQGRFTEAFF.

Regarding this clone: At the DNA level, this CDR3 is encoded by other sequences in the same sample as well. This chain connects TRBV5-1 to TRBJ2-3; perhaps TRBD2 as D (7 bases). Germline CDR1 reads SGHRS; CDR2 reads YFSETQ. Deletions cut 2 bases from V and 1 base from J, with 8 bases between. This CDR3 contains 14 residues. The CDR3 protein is CASSLGGGTDTQYF. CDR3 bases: TGCGCCAGCAGCTTAGGGGGGGGCACAGATACGCAGTATTTT. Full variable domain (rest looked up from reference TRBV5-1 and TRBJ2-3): KAGVTQTPRYLIKTRGQQVTLSCSPISGHRSVSWYQQTPGQGLQFLFEYFSETQRNKGNFPGRFSGRQFSNSRSEMNVSTLELGDSALYLCASSLGGGTDTQYFGPGTRLTVL.

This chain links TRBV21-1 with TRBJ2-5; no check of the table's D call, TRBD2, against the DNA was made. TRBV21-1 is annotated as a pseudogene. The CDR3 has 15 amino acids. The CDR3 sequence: CASSNHSVARETQYF. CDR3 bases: TGTGCCAGCAGCAACCACTCGGTGGCGCGGGAGACCCAGTACTTC.

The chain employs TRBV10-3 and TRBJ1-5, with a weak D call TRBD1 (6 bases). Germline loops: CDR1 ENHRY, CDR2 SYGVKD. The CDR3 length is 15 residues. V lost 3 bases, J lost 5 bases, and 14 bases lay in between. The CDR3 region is CAISEGQPEHQPQHF. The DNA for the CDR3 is TGTGCCATCAGTGAAGGACAGCCAGAACATCAGCCCCAGCATTTT.

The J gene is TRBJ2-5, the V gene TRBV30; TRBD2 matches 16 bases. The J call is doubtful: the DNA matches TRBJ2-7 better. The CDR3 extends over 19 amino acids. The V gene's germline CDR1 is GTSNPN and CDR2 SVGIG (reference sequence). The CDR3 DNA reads TGTGCCTGGTCTCTCCCGGGACTAGCGGGAGGGAAAGGGGCCTACGAGCAGTACTTC. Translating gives CAWSLPGLAGGKGAYEQYF.

Here the CDR3 DNA reads TGTGCCAGCAGTTTAGTGCCCCCAGGGGGTGGGTACGAGCAGTACTTC. It codes for CASSLVPPGGGYEQYF. V and J are TRBV27 and TRBJ2-7, with 7 bases that match TRBD1. This CDR3 region has 16 residues. V was pared by 2 bases and J by 4 bases, with 11 bases of the junction left unmatched. Germline-derived CDR1 and CDR2 are MNHEY and SMNVEV (reference sequence).

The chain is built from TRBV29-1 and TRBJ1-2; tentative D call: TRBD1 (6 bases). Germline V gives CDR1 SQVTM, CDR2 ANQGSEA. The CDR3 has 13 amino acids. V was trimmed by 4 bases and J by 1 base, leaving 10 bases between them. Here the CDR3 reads CSVGVQGNYGYTF. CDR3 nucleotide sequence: TGCAGCGTTGGGGTACAGGGTAACTATGGCTACACCTTC.